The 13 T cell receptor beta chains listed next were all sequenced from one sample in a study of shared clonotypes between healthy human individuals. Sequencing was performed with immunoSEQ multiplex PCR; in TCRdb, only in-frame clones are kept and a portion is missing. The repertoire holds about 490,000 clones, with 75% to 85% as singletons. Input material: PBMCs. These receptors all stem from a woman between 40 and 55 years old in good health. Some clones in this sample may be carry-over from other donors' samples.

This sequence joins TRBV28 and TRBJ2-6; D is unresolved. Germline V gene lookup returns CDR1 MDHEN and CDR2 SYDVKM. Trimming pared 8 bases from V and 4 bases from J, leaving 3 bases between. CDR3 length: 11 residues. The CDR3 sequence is CASSGANVLTF. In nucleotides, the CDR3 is TGTGCCAGCTCAGGGGCCAACGTCCTGACTTTC.

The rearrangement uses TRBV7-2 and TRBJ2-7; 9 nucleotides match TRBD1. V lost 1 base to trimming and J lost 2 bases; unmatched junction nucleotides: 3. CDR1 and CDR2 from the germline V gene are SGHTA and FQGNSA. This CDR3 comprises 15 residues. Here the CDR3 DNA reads TGTGCCAGCAGCTTAGATGGGACAGGGCCCTACGAGCAGTACTTC. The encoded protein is CASSLDGTGPYEQYF.

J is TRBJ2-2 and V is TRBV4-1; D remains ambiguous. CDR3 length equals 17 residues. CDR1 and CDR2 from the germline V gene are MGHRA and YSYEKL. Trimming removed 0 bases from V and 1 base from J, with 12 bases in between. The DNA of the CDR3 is TGCGCCAGCAGCCAAGATCTAGGGCACTTGAACACCGGGGAGCTGTTTTTT. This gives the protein CASSQDLGHLNTGELFF.

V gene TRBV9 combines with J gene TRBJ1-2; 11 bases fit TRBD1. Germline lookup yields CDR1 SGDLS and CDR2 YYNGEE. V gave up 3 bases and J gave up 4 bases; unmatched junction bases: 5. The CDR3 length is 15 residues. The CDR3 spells CASSAGQGAAYGYTF. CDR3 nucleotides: TGTGCCAGCAGCGCAGGACAGGGGGCAGCCTATGGCTACACCTTC.

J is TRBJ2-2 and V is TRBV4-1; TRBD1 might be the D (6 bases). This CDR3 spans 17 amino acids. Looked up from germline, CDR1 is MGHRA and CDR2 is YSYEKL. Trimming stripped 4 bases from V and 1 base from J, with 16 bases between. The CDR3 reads CASSRPGTLLNTGELFF. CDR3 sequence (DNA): TGCGCCAGCAGCCGTCCCGGGACACTTTTGAACACCGGGGAGCTGTTTTTT.

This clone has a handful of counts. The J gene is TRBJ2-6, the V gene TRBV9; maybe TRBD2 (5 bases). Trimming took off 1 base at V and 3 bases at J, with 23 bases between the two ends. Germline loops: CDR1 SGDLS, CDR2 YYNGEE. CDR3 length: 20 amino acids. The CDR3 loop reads CASSVKSPGAEGRGANVLTF. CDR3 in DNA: TGTGCCAGCAGCGTAAAAAGTCCAGGCGCTGAGGGTCGTGGGGCCAACGTCCTGACTTTC.

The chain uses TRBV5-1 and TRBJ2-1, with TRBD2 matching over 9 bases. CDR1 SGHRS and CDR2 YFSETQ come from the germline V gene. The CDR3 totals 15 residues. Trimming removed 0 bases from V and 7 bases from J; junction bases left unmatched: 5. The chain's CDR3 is CASSLALAGLNEQFF. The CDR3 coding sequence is TGCGCCAGCAGCTTGGCCCTAGCGGGATTGAATGAGCAGTTCTTC.

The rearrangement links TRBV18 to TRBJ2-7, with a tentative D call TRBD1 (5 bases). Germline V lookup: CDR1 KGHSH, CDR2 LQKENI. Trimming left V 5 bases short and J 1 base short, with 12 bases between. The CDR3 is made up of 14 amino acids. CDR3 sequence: CASSSRTRSYEQYF. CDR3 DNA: TGTGCCAGCTCATCGAGGACAAGATCCTACGAGCAGTACTTC. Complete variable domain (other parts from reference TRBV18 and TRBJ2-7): NAGVMQNPRHLVRRRGQEARLRCSPMKGHSHVYWYRQLPEEGLKFMVYLQKENIIDESGMPKERFSAEFPKEGPSILRIQQVVRGDSAAYFCASSSRTRSYEQYFGPGTRLTVT.

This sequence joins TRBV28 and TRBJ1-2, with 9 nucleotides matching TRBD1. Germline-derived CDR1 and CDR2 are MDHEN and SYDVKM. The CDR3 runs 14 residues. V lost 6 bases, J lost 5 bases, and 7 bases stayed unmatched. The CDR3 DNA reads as TGTGCCAGCAGGAAACAGGGGGCAATATATGGCTACACCTTC. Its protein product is CASRKQGAIYGYTF.

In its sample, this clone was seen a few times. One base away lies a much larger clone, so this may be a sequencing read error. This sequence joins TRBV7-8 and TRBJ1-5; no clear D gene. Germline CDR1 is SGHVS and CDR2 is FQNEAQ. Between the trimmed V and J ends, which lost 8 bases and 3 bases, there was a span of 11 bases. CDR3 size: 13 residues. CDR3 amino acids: CASRSDLNQPQHF. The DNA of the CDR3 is TGTGCCAGCCGCTCGGACCTCAATCAGCCCCAGCATTTT.

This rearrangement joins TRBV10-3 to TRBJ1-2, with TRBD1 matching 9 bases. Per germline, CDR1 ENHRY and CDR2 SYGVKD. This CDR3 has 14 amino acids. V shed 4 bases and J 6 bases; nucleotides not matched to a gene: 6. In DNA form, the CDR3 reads TGTGCCATCAGTGGGAGGACAGGGGATAATGGCTACACCTTC. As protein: CAISGRTGDNGYTF.

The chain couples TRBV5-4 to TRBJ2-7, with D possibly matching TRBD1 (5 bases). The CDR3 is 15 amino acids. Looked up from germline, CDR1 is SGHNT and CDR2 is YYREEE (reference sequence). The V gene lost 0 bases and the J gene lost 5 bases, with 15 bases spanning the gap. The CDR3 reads CASSLGGQGRNEQYF. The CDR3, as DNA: TGTGCCAGCAGCTTGGGGGGTCAGGGTCGGAACGAGCAGTACTTC.

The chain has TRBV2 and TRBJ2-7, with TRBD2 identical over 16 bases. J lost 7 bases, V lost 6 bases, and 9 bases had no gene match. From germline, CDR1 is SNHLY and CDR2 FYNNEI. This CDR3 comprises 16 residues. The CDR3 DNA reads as TGTGCCAGCAGGGGGACTAGCGGGAGGGCCTCGGGGGAGCAGTACTTC. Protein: CASRGTSGRASGEQYF.